This passage covers 13 T cell receptor beta chains from one sample sequenced in a study of shared clonotypes between healthy human individuals. The data were produced by immunoSEQ multiplex PCR, yet TCRdb's version contains in-frame clones alone and is incomplete. The table shows about 2.1 million clones, with 93% occurring only once. Terminally differentiated effector memory CD45RA+ cells were excluded by CCR7 positive selection of CD45RO-negative cells. Sequenced material: naive CD8+ T cells from PBMCs. These receptors were collected from a man between 18 and 29 years old in good health. Some clones in this sample may be carry-over from other donors' samples.

The V and J genes are TRBV7-6 and TRBJ2-7; TRBD1 aligns across 9 bases. CDR3 size: 15 residues. The germline CDR1 and CDR2 sequences are SGHVS and FNYEAQ. Trimming cost V 5 bases and J 2 bases; bases outside gene matches: 7. CDR3 sequence: CASSDTGGDPYEQYF. The CDR3, as DNA: TGTGCCAGCAGCGACACAGGGGGCGACCCCTACGAGCAGTACTTC.

The chain uses TRBV28 and TRBJ2-5; D possibly corresponds to TRBD1 (5 bases). CDR1 and CDR2 from the germline V gene are MDHEN and SYDVKM. The CDR3 spans 14 residues. With 6 bases removed from V and 5 bases from J, the gap between germline ends came to 16 bases. The CDR3 protein is CASRTWTLGETQYF. The CDR3 nucleotides read TGTGCCAGCAGAACCTGGACACTTGGGGAGACCCAGTACTTC.

Regarding this clone: At the DNA level, this CDR3 is encoded by other sequences in the same sample as well. This chain joins TRBV28 and TRBJ2-1; D is undetermined. The ends were cut back, 3 bases at V and 3 bases at J, with 9 bases in the middle. Germline V gives CDR1 MDHEN, CDR2 SYDVKM. The CDR3 runs to 14 residues. The CDR3 spells CASSFLADYNEQFF. In DNA form, the CDR3 reads TGTGCCAGCAGTTTTCTTGCGGACTACAATGAGCAGTTCTTC.

The CDR3 DNA is TGTGCCAGTAGTATACTCAGGTCGAACACCGGGGAGCTGTTTTTT. It specifies CASSILRSNTGELFF. The rearrangement joins TRBV19 to TRBJ2-2; the D is unclear. The CDR3 totals 15 residues. CDR1 and CDR2 (germline): LNHDA, SQIVND (reference sequence). V dropped 2 bases and J dropped 0 bases, with 7 bases sitting between them.

The table lists this clone with a few counts. The chain joins TRBV27 to TRBJ1-2, with D perhaps TRBD1 (5 bases). From germline, CDR1 is MNHEY and CDR2 SMNVEV (reference sequence). Trimming shortened V by 4 bases and J by 3 bases, and 15 bases separated the two germline ends. The CDR3 extends over 15 amino acids. The CDR3 DNA sequence: TGTGCCAGCAGTTATCGTTGGGTAGGGGACTATGGCTACACCTTC. This encodes CASSYRWVGDYGYTF.

This clone turned up a few times. The chain has TRBV5-1 and TRBJ2-3; D gene uncertain. The ends were cut back, 0 bases at V and 1 base at J, with 12 bases in the middle. Germline V gene data show CDR1 as SGHRS and CDR2 as YFSETQ. The CDR3 covers 16 residues. CDR3 protein: CASSLDIVGGTDTQYF. The DNA for the CDR3 is TGCGCCAGCAGCTTGGATATAGTGGGCGGCACAGATACGCAGTATTTT.

The chain couples TRBV6-5 to TRBJ2-7; 13 bases agree with TRBD2. CDR3 length: 15 amino acids. Germline CDR1 MNHEY, CDR2 SVGAGI. The V segment lost 8 bases and the J segment 2 bases; nucleotides outside the gene matches: 6. The CDR3 loop is CASSKLAGGPYEQYF. In DNA, the CDR3 is TGTGCCAGCTCCAAACTAGCGGGAGGGCCCTACGAGCAGTACTTC.

This clone was recorded once. Other DNA variants within this sample encode the same CDR3. The chain has TRBV7-9 and TRBJ2-7, with no clear D. CDR1 is SEHNR, CDR2 FQNEAQ, per germline (reference sequence). Trimming removed 0 bases from V and 1 base from J, with 7 bases in between. This CDR3 has 14 amino acids. DNA for the CDR3: TGTGCCAGCAGCTTAGCAGCCGGATCCTACGAGCAGTACTTC. It encodes CASSLAAGSYEQYF.

The CDR3 nucleotides are TGTGCCAGCAGCCCCCGAATGGGAACTAGTCCCTTCGAGCAGTACTTC. Protein: CASSPRMGTSPFEQYF. The J gene is TRBJ2-7, the V gene TRBV7-2; D may be TRBD2 (5 bases). Germline V lookup: CDR1 SGHTA, CDR2 FQGNSA. V was cut by 5 bases and J by 6 bases, with 23 bases left in between. The CDR3 totals 16 residues.

This clone appeared a single time. The chain uses TRBV7-2 and TRBJ2-7; TRBD1 matches at 7 bases. V trimming: 7 bases; J trimming: 6 bases; junction bases outside the gene matches: 6. The CDR3 totals 12 residues. Germline CDR1 SGHTA, CDR2 FQGNSA. CDR3 nucleotides: TGTGCCAGCAACCCGAGGGGGCCCGAGCAGTACTTC. This gives the protein CASNPRGPEQYF.

J is TRBJ2-3 and V is TRBV30; D could derive from TRBD1 or TRBD2 (5 bases each). This CDR3 contains 14 residues. The germline V gene encodes CDR1 GTSNPN and CDR2 SVGIG (reference sequence). The CDR3 loop reads CASRFGGVTDTQYF. CDR3 in DNA: TGTGCTTCTAGGTTTGGGGGAGTCACAGATACGCAGTATTTT.

Notes on this clone: The same CDR3 arises from other DNA sequences in this sample as well. The chain links TRBV27 to TRBJ2-7; 9 bases line up with TRBD1. The V gene end was trimmed by 6 bases and the J gene end by 7 bases; junction bases not matched to a gene: 7. Germline CDR1 is MNHEY and CDR2 is SMNVEV (reference sequence). The CDR3 is made up of 13 amino acids. The CDR3 DNA reads as TGTGCCAGCAGCCTCTTACAGGGGGCTGAGCAGTACTTC. This encodes CASSLLQGAEQYF.

Details on this clone: Other DNA variants within this sample encode the same CDR3. V usage is TRBV5-6 and J usage is TRBJ2-7; tentative D call: TRBD2 (6 bases). The length of the CDR3 is 14 residues. Trimming stripped 2 bases from V and 0 bases from J, with 9 bases between. In germline, CDR1 is SGHDT, CDR2 YYEEEE. CDR3 nucleotides: TGTGCCAGCAGCTTAGGGAGGAGCTCCTACGAGCAGTACTTC. Encoded protein: CASSLGRSSYEQYF.